The next 2 T cell receptor beta chains were all read from a single sample in a study of OX40 agonist ivuxolimab in advanced cancers. TCRdb's table, derived via immunoSEQ multiplex PCR, lists solely in-frame clones and lacks some. Of more than 45,000 clones listed, 65% to 85% are singletons. The sample in question was CD4+ or CD8+ T cells sorted from blood, obtained in a trial of the OX40 agonist ivuxolimab. Receptors were obtained from an adult with an advanced solid tumor such as melanoma, head and neck, liver or kidney cancer.

The genes are TRBV29-1 and TRBJ2-5; 7 bases are shared with TRBD1. Germline loops: CDR1 SQVTM, CDR2 ANQGSEA. The V gene end was trimmed by 6 bases and the J gene end by 6 bases; junction bases not matched to a gene: 10. The CDR3 has 13 residues. CDR3 nucleotides: TGCAGCGTGGGAGACAGGGAGATAAAGACCCAGTACTTC. It specifies CSVGDREIKTQYF.

CDR3 sequence: CAISPRLAGLTDTQYF. DNA of the CDR3: TGTGCCATCAGCCCCAGACTAGCGGGGCTCACAGATACGCAGTATTTT. The V and J genes are TRBV10-3 and TRBJ2-3, with TRBD2 matching over 11 bases. J lost 2 bases, V lost 6 bases, and 7 bases had no gene match. The germline V gene has CDR1 ENHRY and CDR2 SYGVKD. This CDR3 has 16 residues.